These 24 T cell receptor beta chains came from one sample sequenced in a study of blood T cell repertoires in COVID-19 (dated by TCRdb to the early 2020s). Receptor amplification or capture employed the immunoSEQ multiplex PCR assay. Here the immuneACCESS table is served through TCRdb, limited to in-frame sequences with V and J called. Missing clones are a known gap in these copies; in checked studies unresolved V genes cover under half, and the rest lacks a known reason. The sample contains approximately 290,000 clones, around 90% of them found a single time. The ten largest make up approximately 2.2% of the sample. Sequenced material: peripheral blood. These receptors all stem from a man in his late teens or twenties with active or convalescent COVID-19.

In DNA form, the CDR3 reads TGCGCCAGCAGCTTGGGGTTGGGGCCGGGTCACCAAGAGACCCAGTACTTC. This encodes CASSLGLGPGHQETQYF. J is TRBJ2-5 and V is TRBV5-1; D possibly corresponds to TRBD1 (5 bases). V was trimmed by 0 bases and J by 0 bases, leaving 15 bases between them. Germline values: CDR1 SGHRS, CDR2 YFSETQ. The CDR3 length is 17 residues.

The chain uses TRBV5-1 and TRBJ2-5, with D possibly TRBD2 on 8 matching bases. V dropped 2 bases and J dropped 0 bases, with 20 bases sitting between them. The CDR3 spans 18 residues. Germline V gene data show CDR1 as SGHRS and CDR2 as YFSETQ. The CDR3, as DNA: TGCGCCAGCAGCTTTCGGGGGGGCGACAGGGTCGACCAAGAGACCCAGTACTTC. It encodes CASSFRGGDRVDQETQYF. Based on the CDR3 plus reference TRBV5-1 and TRBJ2-5, the full variable domain is KAGVTQTPRYLIKTRGQQVTLSCSPISGHRSVSWYQQTPGQGLQFLFEYFSETQRNKGNFPGRFSGRQFSNSRSEMNVSTLELGDSALYLCASSFRGGDRVDQETQYFGPGTRLLVL.

The chain uses TRBV7-2 and TRBJ2-2, with TRBD1 as a possible D gene (5 bases). V gave up 7 bases and J gave up 4 bases, with 10 bases separating them. This CDR3 contains 13 residues. Looked up from germline, CDR1 is SGHTA and CDR2 is FQGNSA. The CDR3 nucleotides are TGTGCCAGCACGGAAGGGGTCACCGGGGAGCTGTTTTTT. Its translation: CASTEGVTGELFF.

The chain links TRBV11-2 to TRBJ2-7, with 9 bases lining up with TRBD2. Germline V lookup: CDR1 SGHAT, CDR2 FQNNGV. V lost 1 base to trimming and J lost 3 bases; unmatched junction nucleotides: 13. The CDR3 consists of 18 residues. CDR3 DNA: TGTGCCAGCAGCTTAGCCCGCCTCGGGACTAGCCTTTTCTACGAGCAGTACTTC. Its translation is CASSLARLGTSLFYEQYF. The full variable domain, rest sourced from reference TRBV11-2 and TRBJ2-7, is EAGVAQSPRYKIIEKRQSVAFWCNPISGHATLYWYQQILGQGPKLLIQFQNNGVVDDSQLPKDRFSAERLKGVDSTLKIQPAKLEDSAVYLCASSLARLGTSLFYEQYFGPGTRLTVT.

The gene calls are TRBV14 and TRBJ1-4, with D perhaps TRBD1 (6 bases). V was trimmed by 4 bases and J by 4 bases, leaving 7 bases between them. The CDR3 runs to 13 residues. Germline assignment: CDR1 SGHDN and CDR2 FVKESK. The DNA for the CDR3 is TGTGCCAGCAGCCTCAGGGGTAATGAAAAACTGTTTTTT. Translating gives CASSLRGNEKLFF.

The chain links TRBV27 to TRBJ2-4; 11 bases agree with TRBD1. The CDR3 runs to 16 residues. Germline V CDR1 and CDR2: MNHEY, SMNVEV (reference sequence). After removal of 2 bases from V and 7 bases from J, the junction contained 7 bases not matched to a gene. The CDR3 is CASSLRPRDRGNIQYF. In DNA, the CDR3 is TGTGCCAGCAGTTTACGCCCCCGGGACAGGGGGAACATTCAGTACTTC.

This clone appeared once. The V gene is TRBV4-2, the J gene TRBJ2-7; 8 bases map to TRBD2. This CDR3 spans 15 amino acids. CDR1 is LGHNA, CDR2 YNFKEQ, per germline. V shed 3 bases, J shed 9 bases, and the junction held 13 bases outside the gene matches. This chain's CDR3 is CASSQASGTSEVQYF. DNA for the CDR3: TGTGCCAGCAGCCAGGCCTCCGGGACTAGTGAAGTGCAGTACTTC.

This clone was detected once. The chain links TRBV13 to TRBJ1-1, with 7 positions matching TRBD1. Germline V gene data show CDR1 as PRHDT and CDR2 as FYEKMQ (reference sequence). The CDR3 has 15 amino acids. Trimming took 9 bases from V and 0 from J; bases not matched to a gene: 10. DNA for the CDR3: TGTGCCAGTCGTTCAGGGGGGAACATGAACACTGAAGCTTTCTTT. Translation gives CASRSGGNMNTEAFF.

The chain joins TRBV18 to TRBJ2-7, with 7 bases lining up with TRBD1. The germline gives CDR1 KGHSH, CDR2 LQKENI. CDR3 size: 15 residues. V was pared by 0 bases and J by 3 bases, with 5 bases of the junction left unmatched. The CDR3: CASSPPPGGYYEQYF. DNA for the CDR3: TGTGCCAGCTCACCACCGCCAGGGGGTTACTACGAGCAGTACTTC.

This clone occurred a few times. The gene calls are TRBV7-9 and TRBJ2-7; D possibly corresponds to TRBD2 (6 bases). CDR3 size: 14 residues. Germline V gene sequence: CDR1 SEHNR, CDR2 FQNEAQ (reference sequence). Between the trimmed V and J ends, which lost 2 bases and 5 bases, there was a span of 13 bases. CDR3 sequence (DNA): TGTGCCAGCAGCTTAAGCGGAGGGTCTCACGAGCAGTACTTC. As protein: CASSLSGGSHEQYF.

The chain combines TRBV4-3 with TRBJ2-3; 12 nucleotides line up with TRBD2. From germline, CDR1 is LGHNA and CDR2 YSLEER. The junction had 13 bases not matched to a gene; V was cut back by 3 bases and J by 6 bases. The CDR3 runs to 18 residues. The CDR3 reads CASSQTFSSGGVWDTQYF. CDR3 nucleotide sequence: TGCGCCAGCAGCCAGACCTTCTCTAGCGGGGGGGTGTGGGATACGCAGTATTTT.

The V call is TRBV6-5, the J call TRBJ1-1; a possible D gene is TRBD1 (6 bases). The CDR3 consists of 13 residues. The germline gives CDR1 MNHEY, CDR2 SVGAGI. V was shortened by 7 bases and J by 2 bases, with 11 bases between the two germline ends. CDR3 amino acids: CASTLDRNTEAFF. The DNA of the CDR3 is TGTGCCAGCACCCTGGACAGAAACACTGAAGCTTTCTTT.

The chain combines TRBV7-7 with TRBJ1-1, with 12 bases that match TRBD1. The CDR3 covers 20 residues. V gave up 2 bases and J gave up 4 bases; unmatched junction bases: 17. Germline lookup yields CDR1 SSHAT and CDR2 FNYEAQ (reference sequence). The CDR3 reads CASSLFTGTGGEVLGTEAFF. The CDR3 region has the DNA TGTGCCAGCAGCTTATTTACCGGGACAGGGGGCGAAGTTTTGGGCACTGAAGCTTTCTTT.

The chain uses TRBV11-2 and TRBJ2-7; possible D gene TRBD1, 6 bases. Germline V CDR1 and CDR2: SGHAT, FQNNGV. The CDR3 sequence is 15 residues long. Trimming pared 0 bases from V and 2 bases from J, leaving 11 bases between. The CDR3 sequence is CASSLDPGATYEQYF. CDR3 DNA sequence: TGTGCCAGCAGCTTAGATCCAGGGGCGACCTACGAGCAGTACTTC.

The chain couples TRBV13 to TRBJ1-1, with a weak D call TRBD1 (5 bases). V shed 4 bases and J shed 1 base, with 16 bases lying between them. Germline values: CDR1 PRHDT, CDR2 FYEKMQ (reference sequence). This CDR3 is 16 amino acids long. The chain's CDR3 is CASSYYRYMENTEAFF. Here the CDR3 DNA reads TGTGCCAGCAGCTACTACAGGTACATGGAGAACACTGAAGCTTTCTTT.

The rearrangement uses TRBV4-3 and TRBJ1-2; 7 positions agree with TRBD1. The J segment lost 7 bases and the V segment lost 1 base, leaving 9 bases of the junction unmatched. The CDR3 runs to 15 residues. CDR1 and CDR2 from the germline V gene are LGHNA and YSLEER. The CDR3 spells CASSQAVQGLSGYTF. DNA of the CDR3: TGCGCCAGCAGCCAAGCGGTACAGGGGTTAAGTGGCTACACCTTC.

This clone has only a few counts. The V call is TRBV10-2, the J call TRBJ1-4; D not resolved. V lost 3 bases to trimming and J lost 6 bases, with 11 bases between them. The CDR3 consists of 14 residues. CDR1 and CDR2 from the germline V gene are WSHSY and SAAADI. The CDR3 reads CASSDEGGDEKLFF. The CDR3 bases are TGCGCCAGCAGTGACGAGGGTGGTGATGAAAAACTGTTTTTT.

The gene calls are TRBV9 and TRBJ2-7, with 9 bases lining up with TRBD2. Germline values: CDR1 SGDLS, CDR2 YYNGEE. This CDR3 comprises 15 residues. With 0 bases clipped from V and 4 bases from J, the junction kept 5 bases outside the gene matches. CDR3 protein: CASSVEDSGGYEQYF. The CDR3 DNA is TGTGCCAGCAGCGTAGAGGATAGCGGGGGTTACGAGCAGTACTTC.

This chain connects TRBV12-3 or TRBV12-4 to TRBJ1-1, with 8 positions matching TRBD1. Trimming cost V 6 bases and J 3 bases; bases outside gene matches: 3. This CDR3 contains 13 residues. CDR3 sequence: CASSMTGDTEAFF. The CDR3 nucleotides are TGTGCCAGCAGCATGACAGGGGACACTGAAGCTTTCTTT.

The rearrangement links TRBV19 to TRBJ1-5, with 7 bases fitting TRBD1. In germline, CDR1 is LNHDA, CDR2 SQIVND (reference sequence). This CDR3 has 18 residues. Trimming removed 2 bases from V and 4 bases from J; junction bases left unmatched: 14. The DNA of the CDR3 is TGTGCCAGTAGTATACTATCCCCGGGACAGCAGGGAAATCAGCCCCAGCATTTT. This gives the protein CASSILSPGQQGNQPQHF.

This chain joins TRBV27 and TRBJ2-6, with no clear D. V lost 3 bases and J 0 bases, leaving 6 bases between the germline ends. Per germline, CDR1 MNHEY and CDR2 SMNVEV (reference sequence). The CDR3 totals 15 residues. The CDR3: CASSFTASGANVLTF. The CDR3, as DNA: TGTGCCAGCAGTTTCACAGCCTCTGGGGCCAACGTCCTGACTTTC.

This chain links TRBV28 with TRBJ1-5; D remains unclear. CDR3 length equals 12 residues. V gave up 6 bases and J gave up 6 bases, with 9 bases separating them. Germline V gene sequence: CDR1 MDHEN, CDR2 SYDVKM. CDR3 region: CASSTGSQPQHF. In DNA form, the CDR3 reads TGTGCCAGCAGCACTGGGAGTCAGCCCCAGCATTTT.

This chain connects TRBV28 to TRBJ2-1; possibly TRBD2 for D (6 bases). CDR3 size: 17 residues. Germline V gene sequence: CDR1 MDHEN, CDR2 SYDVKM. V lost 6 bases to trimming and J lost 4 bases, with 22 bases between them. CDR3 loop: CASSSFRRGVIYNEQFF. CDR3 in DNA: TGTGCCAGCAGCTCGTTTCGGCGGGGAGTAATATACAATGAGCAGTTCTTC.

The CDR3 DNA reads as TGTGCCAGCAGGATGTATCGACAGGGACTGTACGAGCAGTACTTC. This codes for CASRMYRQGLYEQYF. V usage is TRBV5-8 and J usage is TRBJ2-7, with D perhaps TRBD1 (7 bases). Germline lookup yields CDR1 SGHTS and CDR2 YDEGEE. CDR3 size: 15 residues. Trimming took 5 bases from V and 4 from J, leaving 19 bases between them. The full variable domain, in which reference TRBV5-8 and TRBJ2-7 provide the parts outside the CDR3, is EAGVTQSPTHLIKTRGQQATLRCSPISGHTSVYWYQQALGLGLQFLLWYDEGEERNRGNFPPRFSGRQFPNYSSELNVNALELEDSALYLCASRMYRQGLYEQYFGPGTRLTVT.